The entry that follows covers one TCR beta chain sequence. This clone was seen a few times. The antigen it binds to is not known. Nothing much larger sits one base from this clone, and base qualities are not available. The sample belongs to a study of technical replicates of blood from several donors (dated by TCRdb to 2016 to 2017). Including cysteine and phenylalanine, the CDR3 has 13 amino acids. The CDR3 DNA has 39 bases and is translated from base 1. The germline V gene specifies SGDLS as CDR1 and YYNGEE as CDR2. V is cut by 0 bases and J by 13 bases, and the space between the germline ends is 16 bases. Library method: the immunoSEQ multiplex PCR assay. TCRdb obtained this table from immuneACCESS and retained in-frame rearrangements with V and J assigned. These tables miss some clones; where compared with another copy, unresolved V genes account for less than half of the shortfall, and the remainder is unexplained. The sample table records roughly 59,000 clones; about 86% of these occur just once. More than 4.5% of the sample is in the top ten clones.

Sample: PBMCs. The origin of this receptor is a human donor in good health. Some clones in this sample may be carry-over from other donors' samples. The chain employs TRBV9 and TRBJ1-1, with TRBD1 as a weak D call on 5 bases. The DNA sequence follows: TGTGCCAGCAGCGTAGCTACAGGAGATCGGGTTTTCTTT. Translated, this is CASSVATGDRVFF.